A selection of T cell receptor beta chains follows, all from one sample in a study of blood T cell repertoires in COVID-19. Generated by immunoSEQ multiplex PCR, the TCRdb table keeps only in-frame clones and is missing some. The sample has about 250,000 clones; 65% to 90% are singletons. The sample comprised PBMCs or T cells enriched from blood (not recorded which). Receptors originate from a woman between 45 and 65 years old with acute COVID-19. Both conserved end residues are part of each CDR3. Each record gives: CDR3 protein, J gene, V gene.

cdr3_aa: CATFNTGEQYF; j_call: TRBJ2-7; v_call: TRBV6-5
cdr3_aa: CASGLGGSYGYTF; j_call: TRBJ1-2; v_call: TRBV12-5
cdr3_aa: CASSETGNSPLHF; j_call: TRBJ1-6; v_call: TRBV6-5
cdr3_aa: CASKRTSEETQYF; j_call: TRBJ2-5; v_call: TRBV5-6
cdr3_aa: CASSDPQRDSEAFF; j_call: TRBJ1-1; v_call: TRBV9
cdr3_aa: CASSQGGQGTTEAFF; j_call: TRBJ1-1; v_call: TRBV4-3
cdr3_aa: CASSLGAPANTGELFF; j_call: TRBJ2-2; v_call: TRBV4-3
cdr3_aa: CAIRSGGSYEQYF; j_call: TRBJ2-7; v_call: TRBV10-3
cdr3_aa: CASSPQGSPREQYF; j_call: TRBJ2-7; v_call: TRBV5-4
cdr3_aa: CASSVGTGQLNYGYTF; j_call: TRBJ1-2; v_call: TRBV27
cdr3_aa: CASSHPGGANYGYTF; j_call: TRBJ1-2; v_call: TRBV3-1/TRBV3-2
cdr3_aa: CAISEAGNGYTF; j_call: TRBJ1-2; v_call: TRBV10-3
cdr3_aa: CASSPSGEQPQHF; j_call: TRBJ1-5; v_call: TRBV18
cdr3_aa: CASLTDTVNTEAFF; j_call: TRBJ1-1; v_call: TRBV18
cdr3_aa: CASSLQGEYEQYF; j_call: TRBJ2-7; v_call: TRBV11-2
cdr3_aa: CASSLARGGRNEQFF; j_call: TRBJ2-1; v_call: TRBV7-2
cdr3_aa: CASSSSSMQYF; j_call: TRBJ2-7; v_call: TRBV6-5
cdr3_aa: CASSQTLAGGYNEQFF; j_call: TRBJ2-1; v_call: TRBV7-8
cdr3_aa: CAWSVSMGDTEAFF; j_call: TRBJ1-1; v_call: TRBV30
cdr3_aa: CASSLGSGATNEKLFF; j_call: TRBJ1-4; v_call: TRBV5-8
cdr3_aa: CASTNAGQGNQPQHF; j_call: TRBJ1-5; v_call: TRBV19
cdr3_aa: CASSYGVYTEAFF; j_call: TRBJ1-1; v_call: TRBV7-2
cdr3_aa: CASSQQGTEKLFF; j_call: TRBJ1-4; v_call: TRBV5-1
cdr3_aa: CASSDQGTNYGYTF; j_call: TRBJ1-2; v_call: TRBV6-1
cdr3_aa: CASVRGSPVYEQYF; j_call: TRBJ2-7; v_call: TRBV2
cdr3_aa: CASSLGRGGTDTQYF; j_call: TRBJ2-3; v_call: TRBV5-6
cdr3_aa: CASSEANPANEKLFF; j_call: TRBJ1-4; v_call: TRBV6-1